This T cell receptor (beta chain) came from a study of T cells in Graves' hyperthyroidism and ophthalmopathy. CDR1 SGHNT and CDR2 YENEEA come from the germline V gene. The CDR3 covers 16 residues. V lost 5 bases and J 0 bases, leaving 14 bases between the germline ends. This clonotype was found many times. Antigen unknown. Individuals with ophthalmopathy presented a Clinical Activity Score of at least 3, a NOSPECS grade of at least 4 and a duration under 3 months. RNA transcripts were the template for amplifying TCR beta CDR3 regions. With the HTBI primer set, the TCR CDR3 went through a first round of RT-PCR. TCRdb recomputed calls from the multiplex PCR reads with MiXCR, one row per CDR3 protein. There are around 570,000 distinct CDR3 sequences in the sample; less than 20% occur only once, and approximately 50% lies in the top ten. Findings and limits, study-wide: The authors' 13 V-J model separated ophthalmopathy from stable hyperthyroidism. Most expanded thyroid clonotypes above 0.001 also appeared in blood.

The sequence was collected from a man in his forties or fifties with Graves' ophthalmopathy. This chain links TRBV11-3 with TRBJ2-1; TRBD1 might be the D (6 bases). Sequenced sample: blood. The chain's CDR3 is CASSPRGSYSYNEQFF. The DNA for the CDR3 is TGTGCCAGCAGCCCTAGGGGGTCATACTCCTACAATGAGCAGTTCTTC.